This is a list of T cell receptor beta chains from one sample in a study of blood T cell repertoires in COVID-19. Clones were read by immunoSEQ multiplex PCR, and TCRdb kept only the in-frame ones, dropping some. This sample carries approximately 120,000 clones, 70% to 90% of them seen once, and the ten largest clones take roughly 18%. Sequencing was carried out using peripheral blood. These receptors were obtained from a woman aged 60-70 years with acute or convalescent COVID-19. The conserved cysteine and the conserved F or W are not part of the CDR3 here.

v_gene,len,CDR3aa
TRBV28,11,ASSSSPVNEQY
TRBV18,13,ASSPGYGGTDTQY
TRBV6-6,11,ASKPRDGSEAF
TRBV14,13,ASSQETGPNQPQH
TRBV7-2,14,ASSFPTGGSNQPQH
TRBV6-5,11,ASKAGGPETQY
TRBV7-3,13,ASSLWRGVIDTQY
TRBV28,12,ASSLLQDYNEQF
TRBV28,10,ATTPRYYGYT
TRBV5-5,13,ASSETGGVSYEQY
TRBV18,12,ASSYGTGPTEAF
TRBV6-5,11,ASSYGTSSTQY
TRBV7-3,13,ASSLTAGEQETQY